This TCR beta chain was profiled in a study of CD8 T cells in Susac syndrome. This clonotype was seen a few times. Its antigen is as yet unknown. Patients with Susac syndrome met diagnostic criteria that were recently defined for definite or probable disease. Random hexamers were used to reverse transcribe roughly 0.5 to 1 ug of RNA. Each CDR3 protein gets one entry after TCRdb re-called the immunoSEQ multiplex PCR reads with MiXCR. The data show tens of thousands of distinct CDR3 sequences, with just over 90% seen just once and around 0.52% held by the top ten. Per germline, CDR1 LGHDT and CDR2 YNNKEL (reference sequence). Trimming removed 3 bases from V and 3 bases from J, with 3 bases in between. The CDR3 runs to 11 residues. Findings and caveats of the study: Susac syndrome CD4+ T cell repertoires showed no clonal expansion.

This rearrangement joins TRBV3-1 to TRBJ2-7; D is unclear. The TCR comes from a human donor with Susac syndrome. Specimen: CD4+ T cells from PBMCs. CDR3 sequence (DNA): TGTGCCAGCAGCCAGGGCTACGAGCAGTACTTC. Protein sequence: CASSQGYEQYF.